A single T cell receptor beta chain is shown here with its context. Antigen unknown. These data come from a study of Graves' ophthalmopathy and Graves' hyperthyroidism. The V gene lost 5 bases and the J gene lost 3 bases, with 23 bases spanning the gap. Germline V CDR1 and CDR2: MNHEY, SVGEGT. CDR3 length equals 18 residues. Investigators amplified TCR beta CDR3 regions from RNA transcripts. First-round RT-PCR with HTBI primers preceded a second-round multiplex PCR. TCRdb analysed the multiplex PCR reads with MiXCR anew, one entry per CDR3 protein. This sample has approximately 480,000 distinct CDR3 sequences, with approximately 15% found just once. Study conclusions and caveats: With about 88% sensitivity and roughly 80% specificity, a 13-signature model separated ophthalmopathy from stable hyperthyroidism.

The V call is TRBV6-2 or TRBV6-3, the J call TRBJ1-5, with TRBD1 as a possible D gene (5 bases). Sequenced: blood. This clonotype was obtained from a woman aged 25 to 45 with Graves' ophthalmopathy. The CDR3 loop reads CASSPDSPPPFFNQPQHF. CDR3 coding DNA: TGTGCCAGCAGTCCTGACAGCCCGCCTCCCTTTTTCAATCAGCCCCAGCATTTT.